The 5 T cell receptor beta chains below come from one sample, sequenced in a study of blood T cell repertoires in COVID-19. Assay: immunoSEQ multiplex PCR; the TCRdb copy retains only in-frame clones and omits some. Among some 30,000 clones, 75% to 85% were seen once, and the ten largest hold roughly 14%. The specimen was peripheral blood. The receptors here all came from a human donor in a cohort sampled during active COVID-19.

The chain carries TRBV11-1 and TRBJ2-5, with D hard to call. With 3 bases removed from V and 1 base from J, the gap between germline ends came to 9 bases. This CDR3 has 14 residues. Germline loops: CDR1 SGHAT, CDR2 FQDESV (reference sequence). In DNA, the CDR3 is TGTGCCAGCAGCTTTATGAGAACCCAAGAGACCCAGTACTTC. This sequence encodes CASSFMRTQETQYF. The whole variable domain, filled in from reference TRBV11-1 and TRBJ2-5, reads EAEVAQSPRYKITEKSQAVAFWCDPISGHATLYWYRQILGQGPELLVQFQDESVVDDSQLPKDRFSAERLKGVDSTLKIQPAELGDSAMYLCASSFMRTQETQYFGPGTRLLVL.

The chain is built from TRBV4-1 and TRBJ2-1; 7 bases are a match to TRBD2. The ends lost 0 bases at V and 8 bases at J; junction bases unmatched: 10. CDR3 length equals 16 residues. Germline CDR1 MGHRA, CDR2 YSYEKL. In DNA, the CDR3 is TGCGCCAGCAGCCAAGACGGGCGGGGGAGGGGCGATGAGCAGTTCTTC. This translates into CASSQDGRGRGDEQFF.

This clone was seen once. DNA for the CDR3: TGTGCCAGCAGCTTAGGCACTAGCCCCCAGCAGCAGTACTTC. Its protein product is CASSLGTSPQQQYF. The chain employs TRBV7-2 and TRBJ2-7; D possibly corresponds to TRBD2 (6 bases). The CDR3 sequence is 14 residues long. Germline CDR1 SGHTA, CDR2 FQGNSA. V lost 1 base, J lost 8 bases, and 15 bases lay in between.

V is TRBV27 and J is TRBJ2-7, with D possibly matching TRBD2 (5 bases). The CDR3 covers 14 residues. Trimming removed 1 base at V and 4 bases at J, with 11 bases between. Per the germline V gene, CDR1 is MNHEY and CDR2 is SMNVEV (reference sequence). The CDR3 region has the DNA TGTGCCAGCAGTTTATTTCGGGGATCGTACGAGCAGTACTTC. Amino acids: CASSLFRGSYEQYF.

The chain links TRBV9 to TRBJ2-3; 8 nucleotides agree with TRBD1. This CDR3 has 15 residues. J was trimmed by 6 bases and V by 3 bases; bases with no gene match: 9. The germline V gene has CDR1 SGDLS and CDR2 YYNGEE. The CDR3 bases are TGTGCCAGCAGCGCAGCGGTCAGGGGGCTGGATACGCAGTATTTT. Residues: CASSAAVRGLDTQYF. Looking up the rest from reference TRBV9 and TRBJ2-3 gives the full variable domain: DSGVTQTPKHLITATGQRVTLRCSPRSGDLSVYWYQQSLDQGLQFLIQYYNGEERAKGNILERFSAQQFPDLHSELNLSSLELGDSALYFCASSAAVRGLDTQYFGPGTRLTVL.